The clone carrying this T cell receptor (beta chain) is a singleton in its sample. Its cognate antigen is unknown. This specimen belongs to a study of OX40 agonist ivuxolimab in advanced cancers. Study at large: Patients were given ivuxolimab, an antibody that agonizes OX40 (CD134). Three partial responders included one hepatocellular carcinoma patient and two cutaneous melanoma patients.

Study observations and caveats: Those patients achieving a partial response at 0.1-3.0 mg/kg showed among the lowest clonal expansion.

The protocol was immunoSEQ multiplex PCR, while the TCRdb copy is restricted to in-frame clones and leaves out a portion. The repertoire has about 67,000 clones, under 95% of them found once; the top ten carry approximately 12%. J gave up 3 bases and V 3 bases, and 2 bases lay outside the gene matches. In germline, CDR1 is ENHRY, CDR2 SYGVKD. The CDR3 totals 14 residues. The V gene is TRBV10-3, the J gene TRBJ1-5, with TRBD1 identical over 7 bases. The sequence derives from an adult with an advanced solid tumor such as melanoma, head and neck, liver or kidney cancer. The sample in question was CD4+ or CD8+ T cells sorted from blood, obtained in a trial of the OX40 agonist ivuxolimab. This CDR3 reads CAISDDRANQPQHF. The CDR3 DNA reads as TGTGCCATCAGTGACGACAGGGCCAATCAGCCCCAGCATTTT.